This TCR beta chain was sequenced in a study of cytomegalovirus exposure and HLA in healthy donors. On the study more broadly: Around 89 million unique TCRs from HLA-typed donors made up an early data release. Caucasian-associated ancestry cluster membership applied to about 80% of 398 genotyped donors. Study results and caveats: Being indistinguishable, some V segments were excluded, TRBV6-2 and TRBV6-3 among them. DRB1 had the most TCR associations and HLA-C the fewest, a later analysis found, with rates varying by HLA locus.

This clone was picked up a small number of times. No antigen is known for it. The study ran its PCR with 60 Vbeta and 13 Jbeta primers. Method: immunoSEQ multiplex PCR; TCRdb's copy keeps in-frame clones and lacks some. Seen here are roughly 150,000 clones, more than 75% observed once, and the top ten hold roughly 2.3%. This CDR3 region has 16 residues. Germline V gene lookup returns CDR1 WNHNN and CDR2 SYGVQD (reference sequence). The J segment lost 2 bases and the V segment lost 6 bases, leaving 9 bases of the junction unmatched. Sample: PBMCs. This TCR came from a woman aged 18-29 years in good health and CMV-seronegative. The genes are TRBV10-1 and TRBJ2-1; 8 nucleotides agree with TRBD2. DNA for the CDR3: TGCGCCAGCAGCCGAGGGTCCGGGGGGGCCTACAATGAGCAGTTCTTC. This sequence encodes CASSRGSGGAYNEQFF.